A single T cell receptor beta chain is shown here with its context. The antigen is unknown. This specimen comes from a study of human T cells and chemical hapten exposure. Study information: The cohort included alopecia areata under or over 50% scalp, totalis and universalis. Minor volume differences among pooled libraries chiefly drove per-sample TCR yield variation.

TCRdb reprocessed the RACE reads with MiXCR, giving one entry per CDR3 protein. The profile shows approximately 90,000 distinct CDR3 sequences, around 11% of them singletons. Noted time point: patch test 1, 2 weeks after DPC sensitization. Treatment described: therapeutic diphenylcyclopropenone sensitization with weekly scalp DPC. The study, taken as a whole, reports: The study found that DPC sensitization did not change TCRs above 1 in 1000 frequency.

The V end lost 4 bases, the J end lost 6 bases, and 16 bases lay between the germline ends. From germline, CDR1 is LGHDT and CDR2 YNNKEL (reference sequence). This CDR3 spans 15 amino acids. J is TRBJ1-3 and V is TRBV3-1, with D uncertain. The sequencing used whole blood, collected in connection with sensitization to the hapten diphenylcyclopropenone (DPC). The receptor's source is a woman in her 40s with alopecia areata. Some clones in this sample may be carry-over from other donors' samples. CDR3 DNA: TGTGCCAGCAGCCGCAGACAAACATTGGCAAACACCATATATTTT. This gives the protein CASSRRQTLANTIYF.